The clone carrying this T cell receptor (beta chain) was observed many times. No antigen is known for it. Only healthy Caucasians were included as donors. The data are from a study of identical twins. Study-level findings and limits: Cross-sectional statistical analysis, not tracking of the same donors, underpinned the conclusions.

CDR3 size: 16 residues. Germline V gives CDR1 DFQATT, CDR2 SNEGSKA (reference sequence). TCRdb re-analysed the 5' RACE reads in MiXCR, keeping a single row per CDR3 protein. The data show some 97,000 distinct CDR3 sequences, 5.9% seen once. Input material: memory T cells sorted from blood. The source of this sequence is a woman aged 45-60 years in good health. The chain employs TRBV20-1 and TRBJ2-7, with 7 bases matching TRBD2. This CDR3 reads CSAKGFGGLGLEEQYF. The CDR3 region has the DNA TGCAGCGCAAAGGGGTTTGGAGGACTAGGCCTGGAGGAGCAGTACTTC.